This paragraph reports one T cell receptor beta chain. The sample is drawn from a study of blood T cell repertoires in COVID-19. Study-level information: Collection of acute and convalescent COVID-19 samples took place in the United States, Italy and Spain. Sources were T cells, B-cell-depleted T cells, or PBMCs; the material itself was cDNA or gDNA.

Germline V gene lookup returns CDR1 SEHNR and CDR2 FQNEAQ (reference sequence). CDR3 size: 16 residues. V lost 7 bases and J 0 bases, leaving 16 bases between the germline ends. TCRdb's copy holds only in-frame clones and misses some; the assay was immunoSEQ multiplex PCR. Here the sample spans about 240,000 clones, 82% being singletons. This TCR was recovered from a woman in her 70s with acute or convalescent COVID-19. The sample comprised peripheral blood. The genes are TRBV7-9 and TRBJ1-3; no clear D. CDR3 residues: CASIQDLTHSGNTIYF. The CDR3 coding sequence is TGTGCCAGCATCCAGGATTTAACACACTCTGGAAACACCATATATTTT.